A selection of T cell receptor beta chains follows, all from one sample in a study of blood T cell repertoires in COVID-19. Assay used: immunoSEQ multiplex PCR; TCRdb lists only in-frame clones, some missing. This sample has about 270,000 clones, with around 86% found just once. Sequenced material: peripheral blood. All receptors come from a man between 50 and 59 years old with acute or convalescent COVID-19. Each CDR3 is given with its conserved first and last residue. The D gene is left open where the match is weak. Not every row has a clone size; where given, it reads once, few, many or a size class.

V,J,D,size,DNA,CDR3
TRBV9,TRBJ1-6,NA,NA,TGTGCCAGCAGCGGAGAACAGGGCAACTATAATTCACCCCTCCACTTT,CASSGEQGNYNSPLHF
TRBV6-5,TRBJ1-4,NA,NA,TGTGCCAGCAGTTTGGGCGGGGCCGTCGGGGAAAAACTGTTTTTT,CASSLGGAVGEKLFF
TRBV4-1,TRBJ2-7,TRBD1,NA,TGCGCCAGCAGCCAAGATGGGGACAGGGGTCCCTACGAGCAGTACTTC,CASSQDGDRGPYEQYF
TRBV7-9,TRBJ1-5,NA,few,TGTGCCAGCAGCTTCGGTTTGGTGACAGATAATCAGCCCCAGCATTTT,CASSFGLVTDNQPQHF
TRBV5-1,TRBJ2-3,TRBD2,NA,TGCGCCAGCAGCTTCCTGACTAGCGGGGCCACAGATACGCAGTATTTT,CASSFLTSGATDTQYF
TRBV3-1/TRBV3-2,TRBJ2-4,NA,once,TGTGCCAGCAGCCAGCAGGGGTCGGCCAAAAACATTCAGTACTTC,CASSQQGSAKNIQYF
TRBV4-1,TRBJ2-2,NA,NA,TGCGCCAGCAGCTATTCCCATAGCGGGGAGCTGTTTTTT,CASSYSHSGELFF
TRBV4-2,TRBJ1-1,TRBD1,NA,TGTGCCAGCAGCCAAGGGGACAGGGGTAACACTGAAGCTTTCTTT,CASSQGDRGNTEAFF
TRBV3-1/TRBV3-2,TRBJ2-5,TRBD2,NA,TGTGCCAGCAGCTTCTCGACTAGCGGAGAGACCCAGTACTTC,CASSFSTSGETQYF
TRBV10-3,TRBJ2-5,TRBD1,few,TGTGCCATCAGTGAGTACAGGGGACCGCAAGAGACCCAGTACTTC,CAISEYRGPQETQYF
TRBV6-6,TRBJ1-2,TRBD1,NA,TGTGCCAGCAGTTTCCGACAGGGGGCTCAGGTTTATGGCTACACCTTC,CASSFRQGAQVYGYTF
TRBV5-4,TRBJ2-7,NA,NA,TGTGCCAGCAGCTGGGGACACGGGCCGTTCGAGCAGTACTTC,CASSWGHGPFEQYF
TRBV2,TRBJ1-5,NA,NA,TGTGCCAGCAGTCCCGGAGGGGCAAGCAATCAGCCCCAGCATTTT,CASSPGGASNQPQHF
TRBV19,TRBJ1-1,TRBD1,NA,TGTGCCAGTATCCGATACAGGGGAACTGAAGCTTTCTTT,CASIRYRGTEAFF
TRBV3-1/TRBV3-2,TRBJ2-3,NA,NA,TGTGCCAGCAGTCGCGACTCGAGCACAGATACGCAGTATTTT,CASSRDSSTDTQYF
TRBV10-2,TRBJ2-7,TRBD2,NA,TGCGCCAGCAGTGAGAGCGGGGGAGGGCAGTACTTC,CASSESGGGQYF
TRBV5-6,TRBJ2-5,NA,once,TGTGCCAGCAGCTTGGGGGTAGCTGGGGAGACCCAGTACTTC,CASSLGVAGETQYF
TRBV6-6,TRBJ1-1,NA,NA,TGTGCCAGCAGTTCGAGGGCAGAGAACACTGAAGCTTTCTTT,CASSSRAENTEAFF
TRBV11-3,TRBJ1-1,NA,once,TGTGCCAGCAGCTATTTAGCAGGGGCCCCGTTCTTT,CASSYLAGAPFF
TRBV14,TRBJ1-6,NA,NA,TGTGCCAGCAGCCAAGAGCCGTGGATGGGGGGTTCACCCCTCCACTTT,CASSQEPWMGGSPLHF
TRBV7-9,TRBJ1-6,TRBD1,NA,TGTGCCAGCAGCCCGGGACAGGGCGCGTCACCCCTCCACTTT,CASSPGQGASPLHF
TRBV28,TRBJ1-5,NA,NA,TGTGCCACCTCGGACAGATCCTTGGAGCAGCCCCAGCATTTT,CATSDRSLEQPQHF
TRBV25-1,TRBJ1-2,TRBD1,NA,TGTGCCAGCAGTCCTAAGGGGGCGCTTGGCTACACCTTC,CASSPKGALGYTF
TRBV30,TRBJ1-6,NA,NA,TGTGCCTGGAGTTTAGGGGGGGGCAGGGTCTCCTCACCCCTCCACTTT,CAWSLGGGRVSSPLHF
TRBV9,TRBJ2-7,TRBD1,NA,TGTGCCAGCAGCTTGGGACAGGGGGCGTACGAGCAGTACTTC,CASSLGQGAYEQYF
TRBV18,TRBJ1-2,NA,NA,TGTGCCAGCTCACCGCAGACAGGTCGTGGCTACACCTTC,CASSPQTGRGYTF
TRBV6-5,TRBJ1-1,NA,NA,TGTGCCAGCAGTTACGGGGGGGAGAACACTGAAGCTTTCTTT,CASSYGGENTEAFF
TRBV30,TRBJ2-5,NA,NA,TGTGCCCAATTCGAAATAGCGAAAGAGACCCAGTACTTC,CAQFEIAKETQYF
TRBV6-1,TRBJ2-3,NA,NA,TGTGCCAGCAGTGAAGTAGGCAGGGAGGGGACACACACAGATACGCAGTATTTT,CASSEVGREGTHTDTQYF
TRBV10-3,TRBJ2-6,TRBD1,NA,TGTGCCATCAGGCCTCGGACAGGGGGCAATAGGGCCAACGTCCTGACTTTC,CAIRPRTGGNRANVLTF
TRBV18,TRBJ1-2,NA,NA,TGTGCCAGCTCACCACGGGCAGGGATGGTTAACTATGGCTACACCTTC,CASSPRAGMVNYGYTF
TRBV10-2,TRBJ1-2,NA,NA,TGCGCCAGCGCCAGGGGAAACTATGGCTACACCTTC,CASARGNYGYTF
TRBV27,TRBJ1-4,NA,NA,TGTGCCAGCAGTTTATTCCACGGAGCAACTAATGAAAAACTGTTTTTT,CASSLFHGATNEKLFF
TRBV9,TRBJ1-2,NA,NA,TGTGCCAGCAGCGGACCCGGGGGCTATGGCTACACCTTC,CASSGPGGYGYTF
TRBV19,TRBJ2-1,TRBD2,NA,TGTGCCAGTAGTAGCGGGGGGAGGTACAATGAGCAGTTCTTC,CASSSGGRYNEQFF
TRBV5-4,TRBJ1-1,NA,NA,TGTGCCAGCAGCTTGAGCGGGGACACTGAAGCTTTCTTT,CASSLSGDTEAFF
TRBV12-3/TRBV12-4,TRBJ1-1,NA,NA,TGTGCCAGCAGCCCATCGGAGTGGACTGAAGCTTTCTTT,CASSPSEWTEAFF
TRBV7-2,TRBJ2-2,TRBD1,NA,TGTGCCAGCAGCTCCCCGGGACAGATATCCGGGGAGCTGTTTTTT,CASSSPGQISGELFF
TRBV7-6,TRBJ2-1,TRBD2,NA,TGTGCCAGCAGCCCGGACGGAGCGGGGGGTCGTGAGCAGTTCTTC,CASSPDGAGGREQFF
TRBV3-1/TRBV3-2,TRBJ1-4,NA,NA,TGTGCCAGCAGCCAAGACAGCGGGACAACTAATGAAAAACTGTTTTTT,CASSQDSGTTNEKLFF
TRBV3-1/TRBV3-2,TRBJ2-5,TRBD2,NA,TGTGCCAGCAGCCAAGACGGGCGGGGGGTCTACCAAGAGACCCAGTACTTC,CASSQDGRGVYQETQYF
TRBV5-8,TRBJ1-5,TRBD1,NA,TGTGCCAGCAGCCTGACAGGGAAGGATCAGCCCCAGCATTTT,CASSLTGKDQPQHF
TRBV27,TRBJ1-3,NA,NA,TGTGCCAGCAGCCCTACAGGGTCGAACACCATATATTTT,CASSPTGSNTIYF
TRBV28,TRBJ1-3,NA,NA,TGTGCCAGCAGCACCGTCGGGGCTGGAAACACCATATATTTT,CASSTVGAGNTIYF
TRBV30,TRBJ2-5,TRBD2,NA,TGTGCCTGGAGCAAAAGACTAGCGGGTAAAGAGACCCAGTACTTC,CAWSKRLAGKETQYF
TRBV5-6,TRBJ1-2,NA,NA,TGTGCCAGCAGCTTGGCGGGCAGGGGCCATGGCTACACCTTC,CASSLAGRGHGYTF
TRBV15,TRBJ1-1,NA,NA,TGTGCCACCAGCACCAGATCGACGGGAAACACTGAAGCTTTCTTT,CATSTRSTGNTEAFF
TRBV5-4,TRBJ2-4,TRBD1,NA,TGTGCCAGCAGCCCTCCATGGGGACAGGGCAAAAACATTCAGTACTTC,CASSPPWGQGKNIQYF
TRBV6-1,TRBJ1-1,NA,NA,TGTGCCAGCAGTGAGCGGGGTAGCACTGAAGCTTTCTTT,CASSERGSTEAFF
TRBV7-9,TRBJ2-1,NA,NA,TGTGCCAGCAGCTCTTCGACAGTTTGGACCTACAATGAGCAGTTCTTC,CASSSSTVWTYNEQFF
TRBV6-5,TRBJ2-7,NA,NA,TGTGCCAGCAGTTACTCGAATAGCTACGAGCAGTACTTC,CASSYSNSYEQYF
TRBV18,TRBJ1-4,NA,NA,TGTGCCAGCTCACCACAGGGGCAGAGTCTACTGTTTTTT,CASSPQGQSLLFF
TRBV30,TRBJ2-7,NA,once,TGTGCCTGGAGTGTACTCCCCGGCTACGAGCAGTACTTC,CAWSVLPGYEQYF
TRBV5-4,TRBJ2-1,NA,NA,TGTGCCAGCGAACCTACGGCGGGCGGCTACAATGAGCAGTTCTTC,CASEPTAGGYNEQFF
TRBV30,TRBJ1-5,TRBD1,NA,TGTGCCTGGAGTGTATCAGGGGGCCGCAATCAGCCCCAGCATTTT,CAWSVSGGRNQPQHF
TRBV19,TRBJ2-7,NA,NA,TGTGCCAGTAGTATGTGGGAGCCCAACGAGCAGTACTTC,CASSMWEPNEQYF
TRBV11-1,TRBJ2-1,NA,NA,TGTGCCAGCAGCCGTAAGCGGGGACAAAACAATGAGCAGTTCTTC,CASSRKRGQNNEQFF